The 13 T cell receptor beta chains listed next were all sequenced from one sample in a study of blood T cell repertoires in COVID-19. Sequenced by immunoSEQ multiplex PCR; TCRdb stores in-frame clones only, minus some. The table lists roughly 35,000 clones, roughly 84% of them singletons. Material: peripheral blood. Source of these receptors: a man aged 60-69 years with active COVID-19.

The chain has TRBV7-2 and TRBJ2-3; TRBD2 aligns across 7 bases. The germline CDR1 and CDR2 sequences are SGHTA and FQGNSA. The junction had 8 bases not matched to a gene; V was cut back by 1 base and J by 1 base. This CDR3 has 17 amino acids. CDR3 in DNA: TGTGCCAGCAGCTTAGACGGGGGGTTAATTGGCACAGATACGCAGTATTTT. Protein sequence: CASSLDGGLIGTDTQYF.

The gene calls are TRBV7-9 and TRBJ2-3; TRBD1 matches at 12 bases. The CDR3 loop spans 16 amino acids. Germline V gene data show CDR1 as SEHNR and CDR2 as FQNEAQ (reference sequence). Germline trimming cut 5 bases from V and 3 bases from J; bases unmatched to any gene: 6. As DNA, the CDR3 is TGTGCCAGCAGCCCGGGGACAGGGGGCAAAACAGATACGCAGTATTTT. Residues: CASSPGTGGKTDTQYF.

The chain joins TRBV7-9 to TRBJ1-1, with 10 bases that match TRBD1. The CDR3 has 15 amino acids. Per germline, CDR1 SEHNR and CDR2 FQNEAQ (reference sequence). The trim removed 6 bases at V and 7 bases at J, leaving 11 bases unmatched. The CDR3 DNA reads as TGTGCCAGCAGGATATGGACAGGGGGTGTTGATGAAGCTTTCTTT. Protein sequence: CASRIWTGGVDEAFF.

The rearrangement links TRBV6-5 to TRBJ2-1; TRBD2 might be the D (5 bases). Trimming pared 0 bases from V and 4 bases from J, leaving 13 bases between. Germline-derived CDR1 and CDR2 are MNHEY and SVGAGI. The CDR3 is made up of 16 amino acids. The CDR3 here is CASSYSGAVRYNEQFF. Here the CDR3 DNA reads TGTGCCAGCAGTTACTCGGGAGCGGTCAGATACAATGAGCAGTTCTTC.

The J gene is TRBJ1-1, the V gene TRBV10-3; 7 bases are a match to TRBD1. V dropped 6 bases and J dropped 7; count of bases not matched to a gene: 8. CDR1 and CDR2 (germline): ENHRY, SYGVKD. CDR3 length equals 13 residues. CDR3 sequence: CAISGQAGSEAFF. The CDR3 DNA reads TGTGCCATCAGCGGACAGGCAGGCAGTGAAGCTTTCTTT.

The J gene is TRBJ2-3, the V gene TRBV24-1, with 9 bases lining up with TRBD2. There are 15 residues in the CDR3. V was pared by 5 bases and J by 5 bases, with 7 bases of the junction left unmatched. Germline V gene lookup returns CDR1 KGHDR and CDR2 SFDVKD. The CDR3 protein is CATSGGSAGGDTQYF. The CDR3 DNA is TGTGCCACCAGTGGAGGTTCAGCGGGAGGAGATACGCAGTATTTT.

The chain carries TRBV5-1 and TRBJ2-3, with 13 bases identical to TRBD2. J lost 5 bases, V lost 3 bases, and 9 bases had no gene match. There are 17 residues in the CDR3. Germline values: CDR1 SGHRS, CDR2 YFSETQ. CDR3 nucleotides: TGCGCCAGCAGCTCGGGACTAGCGGGAACTATTGTAGATACGCAGTATTTT. The encoded protein is CASSSGLAGTIVDTQYF.

V is TRBV18 and J is TRBJ2-5; 7 bases line up with TRBD1. V dropped 3 bases and J dropped 6; count of bases not matched to a gene: 13. The CDR3 extends over 16 amino acids. The germline V gene encodes CDR1 KGHSH and CDR2 LQKENI. DNA of the CDR3: TGTGCCAGCTCACCCCAATACTCGACAGGGTTGAAGACCCAGTACTTC. This sequence encodes CASSPQYSTGLKTQYF.

The chain couples TRBV19 to TRBJ2-2; tentative D call: TRBD2 (6 bases). Germline V gene sequence: CDR1 LNHDA, CDR2 SQIVND (reference sequence). This CDR3 has 15 residues. Trimming removed 3 bases at V and 5 bases at J, with 13 bases between. The CDR3 region has the DNA TGTGCCAGTAGTATCGGTGTGGGGGGAACCGGGGAGCTGTTTTTT. It codes for CASSIGVGGTGELFF.

The gene calls are TRBV6-2 or TRBV6-3 and TRBJ2-1, with 8 bases aligning to TRBD2. Germline lookup yields CDR1 MNHEY and CDR2 SVGEGT. Unmatched junction bases numbered 18, after V lost 5 bases and J lost 6 bases. The CDR3 has 18 residues. As DNA, the CDR3 is TGTGCCAGCAGTCTGACCTACGGTAGCGGGATCCCTCTCAATGAGCAGTTCTTC. As protein: CASSLTYGSGIPLNEQFF.

The genes are TRBV2 and TRBJ1-1, with a possible D match to TRBD1 (5 bases). Germline V gene lookup returns CDR1 SNHLY and CDR2 FYNNEI. The ends were cut back, 6 bases at V and 3 bases at J, with 17 bases in the middle. The CDR3 has 15 amino acids. The CDR3 DNA is TGTGCCAGCAGCGCGGAAAACCCCAGGGACACTGAAGCTTTCTTT. It codes for CASSAENPRDTEAFF.

This clone has a handful of counts. J is TRBJ2-1 and V is TRBV27; 12 bases match TRBD2. Germline V gene lookup returns CDR1 MNHEY and CDR2 SMNVEV (reference sequence). Trimming at V came to 5 bases and at J to 12 bases, leaving 11 bases not matched to a gene. The CDR3 has 15 residues. The CDR3 is CASSPPSGRAGGQFF. The CDR3 nucleotides read TGTGCCAGCAGTCCGCCTAGCGGGAGGGCCGGGGGGCAGTTCTTC.

This chain uses TRBV7-3 with TRBJ2-1; 11 bases line up with TRBD2. Germline-derived CDR1 and CDR2 are SGHTA and FQGTGA. Unmatched junction bases numbered 12, after V lost 5 bases and J lost 6 bases. The CDR3 contains 17 residues. CDR3 region: CASSVRPGTSGSNEQFF. Written as DNA, the CDR3 is TGTGCCAGCAGCGTAAGGCCGGGGACTAGCGGAAGCAATGAGCAGTTCTTC.